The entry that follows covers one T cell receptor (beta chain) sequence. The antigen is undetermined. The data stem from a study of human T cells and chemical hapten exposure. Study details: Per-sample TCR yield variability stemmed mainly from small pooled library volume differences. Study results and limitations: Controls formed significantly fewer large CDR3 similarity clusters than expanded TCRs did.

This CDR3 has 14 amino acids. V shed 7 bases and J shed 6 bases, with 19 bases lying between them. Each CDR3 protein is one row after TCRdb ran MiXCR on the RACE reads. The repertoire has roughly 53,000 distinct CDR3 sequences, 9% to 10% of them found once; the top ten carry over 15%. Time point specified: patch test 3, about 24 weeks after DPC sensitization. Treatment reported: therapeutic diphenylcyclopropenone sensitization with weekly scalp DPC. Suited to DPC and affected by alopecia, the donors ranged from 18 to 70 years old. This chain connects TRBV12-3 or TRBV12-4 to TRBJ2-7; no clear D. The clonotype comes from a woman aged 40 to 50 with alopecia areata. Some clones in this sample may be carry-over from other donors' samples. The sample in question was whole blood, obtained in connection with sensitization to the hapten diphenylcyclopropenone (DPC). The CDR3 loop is CASTLGPVNSEQYF. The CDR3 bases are TGTGCCAGCACCCTAGGCCCCGTGAACTCCGAGCAGTACTTC.